One and the same sample provided the 27 T cell receptor beta chains below, sequenced in a study of T cell clonality in common variable immunodeficiency. Generated by immunoSEQ multiplex PCR, the TCRdb table keeps only in-frame clones and is missing some. Altogether 30,000 to 40,000 clones were found in the sample, and no singletons occur. The material sequenced was peripheral blood mononuclear cells. The source of these receptors is a person between 18 and 75 years old in good health.

This clone was counted ten times or more. The observed sequence ends 3 residues before the CDR3 terminus, with the missing tail filled in from the germline J gene. This chain joins TRBV5-1 and TRBJ2-2, with no clear D. The CDR3 length is 12 residues. Looked up from germline, CDR1 is SGHRS and CDR2 is YFSETQ. Deletions cut 3 bases from V and 6 bases from J, with 6 bases between. The CDR3 DNA, read in part, is TGCGCCAGCAGCTCACGGGCCGGGGAG. This codes for CASSSRAGE. The full CDR3 sequence reads CASSSRAGELFF.

This clone was recorded at least ten times. The read ends 3 residues shy of where the CDR3 ends; the end is completed using the germline J gene. The V call is TRBV20-1, the J call TRBJ1-1; TRBD1 aligns across 8 bases. The CDR3 covers 13 residues. Germline V CDR1 and CDR2: DFQATT, SNEGSKA (reference sequence). V gave up 7 bases and J gave up 1 base; unmatched junction bases: 5. CDR3 DNA (partial): TGCAGTGGTCGGACAGGGAGGAACACTGAA. Translation gives CSGRTGRNTE. The CDR3 in its entirety is CSGRTGRNTEAFF.

This clone was seen only a few times. The CDR3 is cut off 3 residues early in the read; its end comes from the germline J gene. The chain carries TRBV7-8 and TRBJ1-4; D is possibly TRBD1 (5 bases). CDR3 length equals 16 residues. Germline CDR1 SGHVS, CDR2 FQNEAQ. CDR3 amino acids: CASSLILRSGANVLFF. The DNA read from the CDR3 is TGTGCCAGCAGCTTAATTCTCCGCTCTGGGGCCAACGTA.

This clone was seen repeatedly, ten times or more. CDR3 bases read: TGTGCCAGCAGCCTGGACAGGCCTAATGAAAAA. It yields the protein CASSLDRPNEK. The full CDR3 is CASSLDRPNEKLFF. The chain has TRBV2 and TRBJ1-4; 7 nucleotides agree with TRBD1. The read falls 3 residues short of the CDR3 end, and the missing part is taken from the germline J gene. Germline V gives CDR1 SNHLY, CDR2 FYNNEI. The CDR3 extends over 14 amino acids. V lost 6 bases and J lost 3; bases outside the gene matches: 4. Full variable domain (missing parts from reference TRBV2 and TRBJ1-4): EPEVTQTPSHQVTQMGQEVILRCVPISNHLYFYWYRQILGQKVEFLVSFYNNEISEKSEIFDDQFSVERPDGSNFTLKIRSTKLEDSAMYFCASSLDRPNEKLFFGSGTQLSVL.

There are many counts of this clone. The read halts 3 residues ahead of the CDR3 end, with the missing end drawn from the germline J gene. V usage is TRBV20-1 and J usage is TRBJ2-2; TRBD1 matches at 7 bases. Germline V gives CDR1 DFQATT, CDR2 SNEGSKA (reference sequence). V dropped 6 bases and J dropped 3; count of bases not matched to a gene: 10. The CDR3 consists of 15 residues. CDR3 DNA (partial): TGCAGTGCCGCTGACAGGGCGAGGGACACCGGGGAG. Its translation is CSAADRARDTGE. The full CDR3 protein reads CSAADRARDTGELFF.

This clone was detected many times. The read terminates 3 residues ahead of where the CDR3 ends, so the germline J gene completes it. The V and J genes are TRBV19 and TRBJ2-3, with TRBD1 identical over 7 bases. The J segment lost 5 bases and the V segment lost 6 bases, leaving 8 bases of the junction unmatched. CDR1 is LNHDA and CDR2 is SQIVND in the germline V gene (reference sequence). The CDR3 loop spans 14 amino acids. CDR3 sequence: CASRKRQGEDTQYF. CDR3 bases read: TGTGCCAGTAGAAAGAGGCAGGGGGAAGATACG. Combining the CDR3 with reference TRBV19 and TRBJ2-3 gives the whole variable domain DGGITQSPKYLFRKEGQNVTLSCEQNLNHDAMYWYRQDPGQGLRLIYYSQIVNDFQKGDIAEGYSVSREKKESFPLTVTSAQKNPTAFYLCASRKRQGEDTQYFGPGTRLTVL.

This clone was recorded at least ten times. From the germline J gene comes the end of the CDR3, since the read stops 3 residues before it. This chain joins TRBV20-1 and TRBJ1-6, with D tentatively TRBD1 (5 bases). The CDR3 has 11 residues. Germline V gene lookup returns CDR1 DFQATT and CDR2 SNEGSKA (reference sequence). CDR3 loop: CSARGQDALHF. CDR3 DNA (partial): TGCAGTGCTAGGGGGCAGGACGCC.

This clone was seen repeatedly, ten times or more. The sequenced fragment ends 3 residues before the CDR3 boundary, so the rest is inferred from the germline J gene. This chain connects TRBV18 to TRBJ2-1; D may be TRBD2 (5 bases). V lost 2 bases and J lost 0, with 8 bases in between. The CDR3 totals 15 residues. Germline values: CDR1 KGHSH, CDR2 LQKENI. CDR3 region: CASSPGGSSYNEQFF. CDR3 bases read: TGTGCCAGCTCACCAGGCGGGTCCTCCTACAATGAG.

The table lists this clone with many counts. Read coverage stops 3 residues before the CDR3 terminus; the germline J gene supplies the remainder. The J gene is TRBJ2-5, the V gene TRBV20-1; 8 nucleotides agree with TRBD1. Losses at the gene ends were 4 bases for V and 1 base for J; bases not matched to a gene: 14. This CDR3 region has 17 residues. CDR1 and CDR2 (germline): DFQATT, SNEGSKA (reference sequence). CDR3 DNA (partial): TGCAGTGCTATGAGGGACAGGAACCGTGAGATCCAAGAGACC. It specifies CSAMRDRNREIQET. The CDR3 as a whole reads CSAMRDRNREIQETQYF.

This clone was seen repeatedly, ten times or more. CDR3 in amino acids: CASSFTASTGELFF. The CDR3 bases that were read are TGCGCCAGCAGCTTTACAGCCAGCACCGGGGAG. The chain joins TRBV5-1 to TRBJ2-2; D is uncertain. The read ends 3 residues before the CDR3 terminus; that terminus is restored from the germline J gene. The CDR3 is made up of 14 amino acids. With 2 bases removed from V and 4 bases from J, the gap between germline ends came to 9 bases. Germline V gene lookup returns CDR1 SGHRS and CDR2 YFSETQ.

This clone occurred many times. Compared with germline, one end of the junction differs, possibly owing to a read error. Sequencing ends 3 residues short of the CDR3 end; the germline J gene provides the rest. The rearrangement links TRBV7-9 to TRBJ1-3; possibly TRBD1 for D (6 bases). This CDR3 comprises 15 residues. Germline CDR1 is SEHNR and CDR2 is FQNEAQ (reference sequence). The chain's CDR3 is CASRLGGVSGNTIYF. The sequenced CDR3 bases are TGTGCCAGCAGATTAGGGGGGGTTTCTGGAAACACC.

This clone was picked up many times. The DNA ends 3 residues before the CDR3 does, and the rest of the CDR3 is filled in from the germline J gene. V is TRBV11-2 and J is TRBJ1-4; possible D gene TRBD1, 5 bases. Germline values: CDR1 SGHAT, CDR2 FQNNGV. Deletions cut 2 bases from V and 3 bases from J, with 10 bases between. The CDR3 is 15 residues long. This CDR3 is CASSLPAGPNEKLFF. The CDR3 bases that were read are TGTGCCAGCAGCTTACCCGCGGGGCCTAATGAAAAA.

The table lists this clone with many counts. The read comes to an end 3 residues before the CDR3 does, leaving the germline J gene to fill in the end. The chain couples TRBV6-1 to TRBJ1-6; TRBD1 matches 9 bases. The germline V gene encodes CDR1 MNHNS and CDR2 SASEGT. This CDR3 is 15 amino acids long. V dropped 2 bases and J dropped 6; count of bases not matched to a gene: 2. The CDR3 DNA, read in part, is TGTGCCAGCAGTGAACGGGACAGGGCTAATTCACCC. The encoded protein is CASSERDRANSP. The CDR3 in full is CASSERDRANSPLHF.

As to this clone: The DNA ends 3 residues before the CDR3 does, and the rest of the CDR3 is filled in from the germline J gene. The chain couples TRBV7-9 to TRBJ1-2; D ambiguous. From germline, CDR1 is SEHNR and CDR2 FQNEAQ (reference sequence). This CDR3 spans 15 amino acids. CDR3 region: CASSLGGRRFGTYTF. The CDR3 DNA, read in part, is TGTGCCAGCAGCTTAGGCGGGAGAAGATTTGGTACC.

CDR3 DNA (partial): TGTGCCAGCAGCTTCCGGGGAATGGAGACG. It codes for CASSFRGMET. The full CDR3 sequence reads CASSFRGMETQYF. The chain joins TRBV7-2 to TRBJ2-3; weak D call: TRBD2 (5 bases). The CDR3 end is not reached by the read, which stops 3 residues before it; the germline J gene fills it in. This CDR3 has 13 residues. Germline loops: CDR1 SGHTA, CDR2 FQGNSA. The entire variable domain, with the rest obtained from reference TRBV7-2 and TRBJ2-3, is as follows: GAGVSQSPSNKVTEKGKDVELRCDPISGHTALYWYRQSLGQGLEFLIYFQGNSAPDKSGLPSDRFSAERTGGSVSTLTIQRTQQEDSAVYLCASSFRGMETQYFGPGTRLTVL.

This clone has at least ten counts. The missing CDR3 end, 3 residues past where the read stops, is filled in from the germline J gene. The chain uses TRBV2 and TRBJ2-3; TRBD1 is a possible D gene (6 bases). The CDR3 is made up of 17 amino acids. V was trimmed by 4 bases and J by 5 bases, leaving 22 bases between them. CDR1 and CDR2 from the germline V gene are SNHLY and FYNNEI. CDR3 DNA (partial): TGTGCCAGCAGTGGTAGGAGACAGGATTTTGGCGGAGATACG. Its protein product is CASSGRRQDFGGDT. The entire CDR3 reads CASSGRRQDFGGDTQYF. The full variable domain, completed using reference TRBV2 and TRBJ2-3, is EPEVTQTPSHQVTQMGQEVILRCVPISNHLYFYWYRQILGQKVEFLVSFYNNEISEKSEIFDDQFSVERPDGSNFTLKIRSTKLEDSAMYFCASSGRRQDFGGDTQYFGPGTRLTVL.

This clone was detected many times. The read terminates 3 residues ahead of where the CDR3 ends, so the germline J gene completes it. This chain connects TRBV12-3 or TRBV12-4 to TRBJ2-1; maybe TRBD2 (6 bases). The CDR3 covers 13 residues. The germline V and J ends were trimmed by 5 bases and 9 bases, with 14 bases remaining between them. CDR3 sequence reads: CASSPELAPEQFF. The CDR3 bases that were read are TGTGCCAGCAGTCCCGAACTAGCCCCTGAG.

This clone was counted many times. CDR3 loop: CASSPGTSGHNEQFF. The covered CDR3 bases are TGTGCCAGTAGTCCCGGGACTAGCGGACACAATGAG. The gene calls are TRBV19 and TRBJ2-1, with 11 positions matching TRBD2. The read terminates 3 residues before the CDR3 end, so the remaining end is supplied by the germline J gene. J lost 5 bases, V lost 5 bases, and 5 bases had no gene match. The germline V gene has CDR1 LNHDA and CDR2 SQIVND (reference sequence). The CDR3 runs to 15 residues. The full variable domain, rest sourced from reference TRBV19 and TRBJ2-1, is DGGITQSPKYLFRKEGQNVTLSCEQNLNHDAMYWYRQDPGQGLRLIYYSQIVNDFQKGDIAEGYSVSREKKESFPLTVTSAQKNPTAFYLCASSPGTSGHNEQFFGPGTRLTVL.

This clone has at least ten counts. The read stops 3 residues short of the end of the CDR3; the missing end is completed from the germline J gene. The chain carries TRBV30 and TRBJ2-3, with a tentative D call TRBD2 (7 bases). CDR1 and CDR2 from the germline V gene are GTSNPN and SVGIG (reference sequence). This CDR3 is built from 14 residues. The CDR3: CASTGTGGQETQYF. The DNA read from the CDR3 is TGTGCCTCCACCGGGACGGGGGGCCAAGAGACG.

This clone was seen ten or more times. The covered CDR3 bases are TGCGCCAGCAGCTCGACGTCTGGGGGAGGGGGAACTGAA. Its protein is CASSSTSGGGGTE. The full CDR3 protein reads CASSSTSGGGGTEAFF. The chain joins TRBV5-1 to TRBJ1-1, with D maybe TRBD1 (6 bases). The CDR3 goes on 3 residues after the read ends, and that part is filled in from the germline J gene. Germline loops: CDR1 SGHRS, CDR2 YFSETQ. The V and J ends lost 3 bases and 5 bases respectively, with 20 bases between them. This CDR3 contains 16 residues.

This clone was picked up many times. The CDR3 is cut off 3 residues early in the read; its end comes from the germline J gene. The rearrangement joins TRBV7-2 to TRBJ1-4, with TRBD1 matching 7 bases. V lost 2 bases to trimming and J lost 5 bases; unmatched junction nucleotides: 5. The CDR3 sequence is 15 residues long. Germline V CDR1 and CDR2: SGHTA, FQGNSA. The chain's CDR3 is CASSLHRGTNEKLFF. CDR3 DNA, as far as it was read: TGTGCCAGCAGCTTACACAGGGGTACGAATGAAAAA.

This clone was counted many times. The read halts 3 residues ahead of the CDR3 end, with the missing end drawn from the germline J gene. The gene calls are TRBV20-1 and TRBJ2-3; 11 bases map to TRBD1. The ends lost 5 bases at V and 4 bases at J; junction bases unmatched: 2. The length of the CDR3 is 13 residues. CDR1 and CDR2 (germline): DFQATT, SNEGSKA (reference sequence). The CDR3 bases that were read are TGCAGTGCTTGGACAGGGGGCGCAGATACG. It codes for CSAWTGGADT. In full, the CDR3 is CSAWTGGADTQYF.

This clone was seen at least ten times. The read ends 3 residues early relative to the CDR3; the germline J gene fills the gap. The rearrangement uses TRBV2 and TRBJ1-1; D might be TRBD1 (6 bases). With 2 bases removed from V and 0 bases from J, the gap between germline ends came to 13 bases. The CDR3 has 16 amino acids. Germline assignment: CDR1 SNHLY and CDR2 FYNNEI. The CDR3 bases that were read are TGTGCCAGCAGTGAAACGGGGGGCGAGATGAACACTGAA. Protein sequence: CASSETGGEMNTE. The full CDR3 sequence reads CASSETGGEMNTEAFF.

This clone was found many times. Read data end 3 residues before the CDR3 end; the end is taken from the germline J gene. The genes are TRBV6-1 and TRBJ1-1; maybe TRBD1 (5 bases). V was pared by 4 bases and J by 1 base, with 16 bases between. The CDR3 has 16 residues. Germline loops: CDR1 MNHNS, CDR2 SASEGT. CDR3 residues: CASSALAGTGNTEAFF. The CDR3 DNA, read in part, is TGTGCCAGCAGTGCGTTAGCCGGGACTGGGAACACTGAA.

This clone was seen ten or more times. With the read ending 3 residues before the CDR3 end, the germline J gene is used to fill in that end. J is TRBJ2-7 and V is TRBV5-1; TRBD2 matches at 13 bases. Germline assignment: CDR1 SGHRS and CDR2 YFSETQ. The V segment lost 2 bases and the J segment 3 bases; nucleotides outside the gene matches: 17. The CDR3 runs 20 residues. The CDR3 loop reads CASSFPGQGTSGTTFYEQYF. Partial CDR3 DNA: TGCGCCAGCAGCTTCCCGGGACAGGGGACTAGCGGGACCACTTTCTACGAG.

This clone was observed at least ten times. The read halts 3 residues ahead of the CDR3 end, with the missing end drawn from the germline J gene. The rearrangement joins TRBV29-1 to TRBJ2-3; TRBD2 is a possible D gene (6 bases). This CDR3 has 13 amino acids. Germline V gene data show CDR1 as SQVTM and CDR2 as ANQGSEA. CDR3 sequence reads: CSVARDLGNTQYF. Incomplete CDR3 DNA: TGCAGCGTAGCCCGGGACTTGGGGAACACG.

The sample holds many counts of this clone. The observed sequence ends 3 residues before the CDR3 terminus, with the missing tail filled in from the germline J gene. The genes are TRBV5-1 and TRBJ2-7, with 13 bases that match TRBD2. Losses at the gene ends were 6 bases for V and 6 bases for J; bases not matched to a gene: 6. The CDR3 loop spans 14 amino acids. Germline V CDR1 and CDR2: SGHRS, YFSETQ. CDR3 in amino acids: CASTPGLAGVEQYF. CDR3 DNA (partial): TGCGCCAGCACCCCAGGACTAGCGGGAGTCGAG.